This paragraph covers one T cell receptor (beta chain) sequence. These data come from a study of follicular helper T cells after annual influenza vaccination. Regarding time point: 2014-2015 season, pre-vaccination. Only in-frame clones appear in the TCRdb table, and some are missing; sequencing was by immunoSEQ multiplex PCR. The sample holds 10,000 to 15,000 clones, under 80% seen once. Specimen: CXCR5- memory CD4+ T cells sorted from blood, collected on the day of influenza vaccination. The sequence derives from an adult who received the influenza vaccine.

CDR3 region: CASSQRVVNEQFF. The CDR3 DNA is TGCGCCAGCAGCCAAAGAGTGGTTAATGAGCAGTTCTTC. This chain connects TRBV4-1 to TRBJ2-1; D is unclear. The V and J ends lost 2 bases and 7 bases respectively, with 9 bases between them. The CDR3 covers 13 residues. Germline V CDR1 and CDR2: MGHRA, YSYEKL.